This TCR beta chain was profiled in a study of regulatory T cells in long-lasting Graves disease. Study results and limitations: Because few samples were included, accuracy may have been lower. It was in persistent disease that TRBV28, TRBJ1-2 and TRBJ2-5 were favored. Patients whose Graves' disease persisted exhibited lower TCR diversity than those newly diagnosed.

This clonotype was detected many times. The antigen is unknown. Sequencing libraries for TCR beta were prepared with iRepertoire HTBI primers and Arm-PCR of CDR3 regions. TCRdb redid the calling of the multiplex PCR reads with MiXCR, one entry per CDR3 protein. The sample holds over 400,000 distinct CDR3 sequences; around 15% are singletons and the top ten take about 15%. Stated time point: newly diagnosed GD, antithyroid drugs for less than 3 months. PBMC-derived RNA was used for the TCR library. Under American Thyroid Association guidelines, Graves' disease was diagnosed. The CDR3 totals 18 residues. CDR1 SEHNR and CDR2 FQNEAQ come from the germline V gene (reference sequence). V shed 2 bases, J shed 0 bases, and the junction held 10 bases outside the gene matches. These records were also assigned to another study, of T cells in Graves' hyperthyroidism and ophthalmopathy.

Sequencing used peripheral blood mononuclear cells (PBMCs), obtained at new diagnosis, from a patient treated with antithyroid drugs. The receptor's source is a woman aged 45 to 65 with Graves disease. The gene calls are TRBV7-9 and TRBJ1-1; 9 bases map to TRBD1. CDR3 DNA: TGTGCCAGCAGCTTAATCGGTACAGGGGGCGCGGTGAACACTGAAGCTTTCTTT. This codes for CASSLIGTGGAVNTEAFF.